This paragraph covers one T cell receptor beta chain sequence. The sample originates from a study of blood T cell repertoires in COVID-19. On the study more broadly: The origin of the acute and convalescent COVID-19 samples was the United States, Italy and Spain. Sources were T cells, B-cell-depleted T cells, or PBMCs; the material itself was cDNA or gDNA.

Germline CDR1 is SGHRS and CDR2 is YFSETQ. This CDR3 has 14 amino acids. The trim removed 3 bases at V and 8 bases at J, leaving 6 bases unmatched. Original analysis: Using reference gene primer amplification, nucleated cell counts were estimated. Profiled with immunoSEQ multiplex PCR; TCRdb holds only in-frame clones, not every one. That table furnishes V, J and clone size, whereas the DNA furnished D and trimming. Here the sample spans fewer than 150,000 clones, over 70% being singletons. The sequenced material came from peripheral blood. The chain recombines TRBV5-1 with TRBJ1-4; 8 nucleotides align to TRBD1. The source is a man in his forties or fifties with acute or convalescent COVID-19. In DNA, the CDR3 is TGCGCCAGCAGCTCCCAGGGGGCAGGGGAAAAACTGTTTTTT. Protein product: CASSSQGAGEKLFF.